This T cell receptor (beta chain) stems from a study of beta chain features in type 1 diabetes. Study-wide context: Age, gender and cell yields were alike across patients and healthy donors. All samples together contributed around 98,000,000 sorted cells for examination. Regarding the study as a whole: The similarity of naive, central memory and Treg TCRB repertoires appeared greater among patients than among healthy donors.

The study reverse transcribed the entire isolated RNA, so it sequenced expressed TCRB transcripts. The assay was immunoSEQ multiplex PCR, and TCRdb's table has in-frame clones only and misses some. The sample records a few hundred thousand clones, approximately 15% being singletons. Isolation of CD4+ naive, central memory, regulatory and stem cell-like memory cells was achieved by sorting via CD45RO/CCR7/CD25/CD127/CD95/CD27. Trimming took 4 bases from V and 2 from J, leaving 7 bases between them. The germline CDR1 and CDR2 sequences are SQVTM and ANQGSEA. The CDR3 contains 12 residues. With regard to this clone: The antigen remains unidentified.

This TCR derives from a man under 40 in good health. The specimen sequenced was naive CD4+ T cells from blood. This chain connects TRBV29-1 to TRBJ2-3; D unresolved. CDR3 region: CSVAISTDTQYF. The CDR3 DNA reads TGCAGCGTTGCTATATCCACAGATACGCAGTATTTT.